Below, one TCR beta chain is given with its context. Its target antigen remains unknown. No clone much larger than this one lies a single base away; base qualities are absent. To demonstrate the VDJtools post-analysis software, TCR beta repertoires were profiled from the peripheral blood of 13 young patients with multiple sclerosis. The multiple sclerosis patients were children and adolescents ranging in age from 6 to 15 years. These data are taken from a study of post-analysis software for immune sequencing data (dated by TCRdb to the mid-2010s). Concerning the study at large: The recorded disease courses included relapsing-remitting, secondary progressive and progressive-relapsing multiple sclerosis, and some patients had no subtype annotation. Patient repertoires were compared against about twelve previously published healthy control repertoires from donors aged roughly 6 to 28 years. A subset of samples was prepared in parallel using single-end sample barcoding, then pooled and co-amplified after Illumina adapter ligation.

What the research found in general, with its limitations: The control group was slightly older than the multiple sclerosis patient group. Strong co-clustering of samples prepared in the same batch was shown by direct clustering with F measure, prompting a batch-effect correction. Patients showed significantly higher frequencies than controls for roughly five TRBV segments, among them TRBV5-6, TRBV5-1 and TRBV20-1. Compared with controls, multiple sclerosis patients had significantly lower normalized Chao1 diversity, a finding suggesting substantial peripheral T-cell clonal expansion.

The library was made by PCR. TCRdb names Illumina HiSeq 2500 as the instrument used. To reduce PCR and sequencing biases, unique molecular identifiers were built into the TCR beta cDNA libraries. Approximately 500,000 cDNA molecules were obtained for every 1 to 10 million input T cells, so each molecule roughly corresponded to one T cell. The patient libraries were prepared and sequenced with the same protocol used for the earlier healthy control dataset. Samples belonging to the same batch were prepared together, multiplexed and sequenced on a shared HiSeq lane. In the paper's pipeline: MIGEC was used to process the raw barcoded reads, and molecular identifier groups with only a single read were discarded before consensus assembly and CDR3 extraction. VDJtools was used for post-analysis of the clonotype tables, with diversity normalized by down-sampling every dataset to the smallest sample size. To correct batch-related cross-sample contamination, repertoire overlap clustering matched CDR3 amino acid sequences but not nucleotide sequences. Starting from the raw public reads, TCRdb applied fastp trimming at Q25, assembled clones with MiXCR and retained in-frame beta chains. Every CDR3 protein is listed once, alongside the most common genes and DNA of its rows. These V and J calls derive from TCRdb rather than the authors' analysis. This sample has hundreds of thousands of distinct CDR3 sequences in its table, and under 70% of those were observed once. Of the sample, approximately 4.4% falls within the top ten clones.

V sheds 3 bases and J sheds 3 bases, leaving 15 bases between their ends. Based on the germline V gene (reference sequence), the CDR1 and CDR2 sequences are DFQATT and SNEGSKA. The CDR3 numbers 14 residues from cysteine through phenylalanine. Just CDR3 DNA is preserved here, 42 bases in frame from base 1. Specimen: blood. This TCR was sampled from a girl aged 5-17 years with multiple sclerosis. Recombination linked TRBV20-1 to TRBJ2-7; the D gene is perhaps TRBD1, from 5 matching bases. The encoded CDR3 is CSARSRVSFYEQYF. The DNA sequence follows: TGCAGTGCTAGGAGCAGGGTCTCCTTCTACGAGCAGTACTTC.